This T cell receptor (beta chain) was captured in a study of OX40 agonist ivuxolimab in advanced cancers. V dropped 4 bases and J dropped 3; count of bases not matched to a gene: 5. The length of the CDR3 is 15 residues. Germline V gene lookup returns CDR1 SGDLS and CDR2 YYNGEE. The method was immunoSEQ multiplex PCR; TCRdb's version includes in-frame clones alone and lacks a portion of them. The sample carries fewer than 100,000 clones, 85% to 90% recorded once. The genes are TRBV9 and TRBJ2-3, with 10 positions matching TRBD1. The TCR was taken from an adult with an advanced solid tumor such as melanoma, head and neck, liver or kidney cancer. The source was CD4+ or CD8+ T cells sorted from blood, collected in a trial of the OX40 agonist ivuxolimab. The DNA of the CDR3 is TGTGCCAGCAGCCCTGGACAGGGGGGGACAGATACGCAGTATTTT. This translates into CASSPGQGGTDTQYF.